This T cell receptor beta chain originates from a study of T cells in Graves' hyperthyroidism and ophthalmopathy. The cohort's ophthalmopathy patients, a group with duration under 3 months, had a Clinical Activity Score of at least 3 and a NOSPECS grade of at least 4. The CDR3 spans 14 residues. Germline CDR1 and CDR2: SGHAT and FQNNGV. V lost 1 base to trimming and J lost 5 bases, with 12 bases between them. There were TCR beta CDR3 regions amplified from RNA transcripts. Carried out on the TCR CDR3, a first-round RT-PCR used the HTBI primer set. From the multiplex PCR reads, TCRdb called clonotypes with MiXCR, one entry per CDR3 protein. The table shows hundreds of thousands of distinct CDR3 sequences, with roughly 15% occurring only once.

The chain combines TRBV11-2 with TRBJ2-7, with D perhaps being TRBD1 or TRBD2 (6 bases each). This receptor was obtained from a woman aged 40-49 years with Graves' ophthalmopathy. The sample was blood. CDR3 protein: CASSLVGGLNEQYF. CDR3 DNA: TGTGCCAGCAGCTTAGTTGGGGGGCTTAACGAGCAGTACTTC.